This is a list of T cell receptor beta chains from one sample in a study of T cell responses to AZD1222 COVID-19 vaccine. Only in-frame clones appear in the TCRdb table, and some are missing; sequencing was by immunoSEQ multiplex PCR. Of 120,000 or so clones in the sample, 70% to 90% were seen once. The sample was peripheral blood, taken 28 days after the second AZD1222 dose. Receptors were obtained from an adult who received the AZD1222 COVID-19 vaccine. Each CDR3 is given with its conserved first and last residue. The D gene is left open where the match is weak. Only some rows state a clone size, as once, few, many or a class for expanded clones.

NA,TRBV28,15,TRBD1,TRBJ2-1,TGTGCCAGTTCGACGGGACAGAGCTCCTACAATGAGCAGTTCTTC,CASSTGQSSYNEQFF
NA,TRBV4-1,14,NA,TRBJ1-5,TGCGCCAGCAGCCAAGTAGGACGGAATCAGCCCCAGCATTTT,CASSQVGRNQPQHF
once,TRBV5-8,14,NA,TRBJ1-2,TGTGCCAGCAGCTTAGCAGGTGCCCACTATGGCTACACCTTC,CASSLAGAHYGYTF
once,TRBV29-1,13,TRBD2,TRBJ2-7,TGCAGCGTTGATACGCCGGGAGGGCCCGAGCAGTACTTC,CSVDTPGGPEQYF
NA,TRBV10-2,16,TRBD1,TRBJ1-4,TGCGCCAGCAGTGATTATAAGGGACAGGGGAGTGAAAAACTGTTTTTT,CASSDYKGQGSEKLFF
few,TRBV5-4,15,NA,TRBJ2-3,TGTGCCAGCAGACCCGGGACGAGTCGGCCAGATACGCAGTATTTT,CASRPGTSRPDTQYF
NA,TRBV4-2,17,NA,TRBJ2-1,TGTGCCAGCAGCCAAGGGGGGCGGGCCTTAGGGAACAATGAGCAGTTCTTC,CASSQGGRALGNNEQFF
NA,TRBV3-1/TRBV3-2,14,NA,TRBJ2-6,TGTGCCAGCAGCCAGGGTACCGGGGCCAACGTCCTGACTTTC,CASSQGTGANVLTF
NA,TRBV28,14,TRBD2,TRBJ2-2,TGTGCCAGCAGTACTAGCGGGATAAACGGGGAGCTGTTTTTT,CASSTSGINGELFF
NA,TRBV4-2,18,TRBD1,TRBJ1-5,TGTGCCAGCAGCCAAGAACCGGGACAGCATTATAGCAATCAGCCCCAGCATTTT,CASSQEPGQHYSNQPQHF
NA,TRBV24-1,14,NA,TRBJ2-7,TGTGCCACCAGTGACTCCGGGTCCGGGGACGAGCAGTACTTC,CATSDSGSGDEQYF
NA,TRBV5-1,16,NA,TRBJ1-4,TGCGCCAGCAGCCAGGGCGGACCCACAACTAATGAAAAACTGTTTTTT,CASSQGGPTTNEKLFF
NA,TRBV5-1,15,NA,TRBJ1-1,TGCGCCAGCAGCCTACGGACAGTTATGAACACTGAAGCTTTCTTT,CASSLRTVMNTEAFF
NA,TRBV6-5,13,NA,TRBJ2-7,TGTGCCAGCAGTAACGGCCGGGGTGTGGGGCAGTACTTC,CASSNGRGVGQYF
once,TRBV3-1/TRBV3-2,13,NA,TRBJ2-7,TGTGCCAGCAGCCAAGGGGTAGGGGCTGAGCAGTACTTC,CASSQGVGAEQYF
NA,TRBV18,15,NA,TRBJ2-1,TGTGCCAGCTCACCTGGGGAGAACTCCTACAATGAGCAGTTCTTC,CASSPGENSYNEQFF
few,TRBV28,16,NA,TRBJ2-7,TGTGCCAGCAGTCCCTATCGGACCCGGTCCCACTACGAGCAGTACTTC,CASSPYRTRSHYEQYF
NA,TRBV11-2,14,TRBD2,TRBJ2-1,TGTGCCAGCAGCTTAATTAGCCGTACTAGCGGGGTTTTCTTC,CASSLISRTSGVFF
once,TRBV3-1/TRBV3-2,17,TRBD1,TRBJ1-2,TGTGCCAGCAGCCAAGGTGCAATGGGACAGTCGAACTATGGCTACACCTTC,CASSQGAMGQSNYGYTF
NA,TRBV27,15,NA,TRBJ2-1,TGTGCCAGCACCCCCTCTGTCGGGGGCCCGAGGGAGCAGTTCTTC,CASTPSVGGPREQFF
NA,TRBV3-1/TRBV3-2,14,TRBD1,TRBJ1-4,TGTGCCAGCAGCCAAACAGGGGCCAGCGAAAAACTGTTTTTT,CASSQTGASEKLFF
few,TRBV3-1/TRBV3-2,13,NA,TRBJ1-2,TGTGCCAGCAGCCAACTCCAGGGAGTAGGCTACACCTTC,CASSQLQGVGYTF
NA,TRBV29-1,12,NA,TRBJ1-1,TGCAGCGTTGCTCTGGGGGAAACCGAAGCTTTCTTT,CSVALGETEAFF
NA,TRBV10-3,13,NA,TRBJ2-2,TGTGCCATAGGGGGTATCAACACCGGGGAGCTGTTTTTT,CAIGGINTGELFF
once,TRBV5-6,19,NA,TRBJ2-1,TGTGCCAGCAGCTTGTTCGGGGCTAGCGTCACCAGCTCCTACAATGAGCAGTTCTTC,CASSLFGASVTSSYNEQFF
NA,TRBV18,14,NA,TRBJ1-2,TGTGCCAGCTCAGTACAGAATACGAACTATGGCTACACCTTC,CASSVQNTNYGYTF
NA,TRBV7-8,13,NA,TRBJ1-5,TGTGCCAGCAGCTCCGGGGGTGACCAGCCCCAGCATTTT,CASSSGGDQPQHF
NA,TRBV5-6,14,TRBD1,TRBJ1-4,TGTGCCAGCAGCTCGGGACAGGGGGGAGAAAAACTGTTTTTT,CASSSGQGGEKLFF
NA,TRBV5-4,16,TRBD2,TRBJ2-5,TGTGCCAGCAGCTTGTTGAGCGGGGGGAGAGGGGAGACCCAGTACTTC,CASSLLSGGRGETQYF
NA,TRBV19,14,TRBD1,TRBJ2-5,TGTGCCAGTGGGACAGGGGGCGGAGGAGAGACCCAGTACTTC,CASGTGGGGETQYF
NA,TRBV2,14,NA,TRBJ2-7,TGTGCCAGCAGTGTAGTATCCCCACCCTACGAGCAGTACTTC,CASSVVSPPYEQYF
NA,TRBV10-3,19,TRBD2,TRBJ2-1,TGTGCCATCAGTCCCCCGGGACTAGCGGGAGGCCCCTCCTACAATGAGCAGTTCTTC,CAISPPGLAGGPSYNEQFF
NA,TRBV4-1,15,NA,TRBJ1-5,TGCGCCAGCAGCCAACGGGACGTTAGCAATCAGCCCCAGCATTTT,CASSQRDVSNQPQHF
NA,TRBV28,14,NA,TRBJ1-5,TGTGCCAGCAGCCCATACCGGGGTAATCAGCCCCAGCATTTT,CASSPYRGNQPQHF
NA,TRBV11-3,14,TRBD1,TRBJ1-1,TGTGCCAGCAGCTTAATGACAGGGCGCACTGAAGCTTTCTTT,CASSLMTGRTEAFF
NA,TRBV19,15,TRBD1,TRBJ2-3,TGTGCCAGTAGTCCAGACAGGGGTTTGACAGATACGCAGTATTTT,CASSPDRGLTDTQYF
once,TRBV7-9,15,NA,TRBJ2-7,TGTGCCAGCAGCCTCAGGGGTCAGAAGTCCTACGAGCAGTACTTC,CASSLRGQKSYEQYF
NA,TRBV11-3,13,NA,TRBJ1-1,TGTGCCAGCAGCTTTTCTTCCGATTTGGGGGCTTTCTTT,CASSFSSDLGAFF
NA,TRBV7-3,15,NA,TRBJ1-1,TGTGCCAGCAGCCCCGAAGGGAGGGGAAGGTCTGAAGCTTTCTTT,CASSPEGRGRSEAFF
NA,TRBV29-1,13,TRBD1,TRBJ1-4,TGCAGCGTTATGGACAGGGGTAATGAAAAACTGTTTTTT,CSVMDRGNEKLFF